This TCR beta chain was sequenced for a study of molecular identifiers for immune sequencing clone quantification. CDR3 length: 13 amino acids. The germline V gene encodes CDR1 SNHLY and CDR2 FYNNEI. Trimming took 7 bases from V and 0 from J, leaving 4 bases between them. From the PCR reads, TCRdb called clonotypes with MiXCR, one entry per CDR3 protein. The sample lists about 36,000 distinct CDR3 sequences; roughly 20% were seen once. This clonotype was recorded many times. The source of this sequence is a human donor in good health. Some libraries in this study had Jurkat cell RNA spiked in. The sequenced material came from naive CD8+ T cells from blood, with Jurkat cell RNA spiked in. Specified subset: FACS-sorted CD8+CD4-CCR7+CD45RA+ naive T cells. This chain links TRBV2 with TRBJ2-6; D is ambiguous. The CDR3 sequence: CASISSGANVLTF. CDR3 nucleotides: TGTGCCAGCATCAGCTCTGGGGCCAACGTCCTGACTTTC.